This record covers a single TCR beta chain. These data belong to a study of blood T cell repertoires in COVID-19. Study-wide context: COVID-19 samples, acute and convalescent, were from the United States, Italy and Spain. In each case, the material was cDNA or gDNA derived from T cells, B-cell-depleted T cells, or PBMCs.

Patients in Seattle were enrolled during active infection, then followed longitudinally. V was pared by 6 bases and J by 1 base, with 21 bases between. The CDR3 is 16 amino acids. Germline V gene sequence: CDR1 GTSNPN, CDR2 SVGIG (reference sequence). Under the authors' procedure: Estimation of nucleated cell counts was performed using reference gene primer amplification. The assay was immunoSEQ multiplex PCR, and TCRdb's table has in-frame clones only and misses some. V, J and clone size derive from that table, while D and trimming were established from the DNA sequence. The sample lists 250,000 to 300,000 clones, roughly nine tenths occurring once.

Material: peripheral blood. The TCR sequence derives from a woman aged 25-40 years with COVID-19, enrolled during active disease. The gene calls are TRBV30 and TRBJ1-1; D is unresolved. The CDR3 reads CACPRSRNSGNTEAFF. CDR3 sequence (DNA): TGTGCCTGCCCGCGATCCAGAAACTCGGGGAACACTGAAGCTTTCTTT.